These 8 T cell receptor beta chains were all obtained from the same sample, sequenced in a study of blood T cell repertoires in COVID-19. The protocol was immunoSEQ multiplex PCR, while the TCRdb copy is restricted to in-frame clones and leaves out a portion. This sample has approximately 500,000 clones, with around nine tenths found just once. The sample comprised peripheral blood. The origin of the receptors is a woman in her fifties or sixties with COVID-19, enrolled during active disease.

The chain uses TRBV7-9 and TRBJ2-7, with 9 bases fitting TRBD1. This CDR3 has 17 residues. Germline V lookup: CDR1 SEHNR, CDR2 FQNEAQ (reference sequence). The V segment lost 5 bases and the J segment 5 bases; nucleotides outside the gene matches: 16. CDR3 sequence reads: CASSPGPTGTGSNEQYF. The CDR3 nucleotides are TGTGCCAGCAGCCCAGGGCCAACCGGGACAGGGTCTAACGAGCAGTACTTC.

The V and J genes are TRBV2 and TRBJ1-1; D is undetermined. The V end was cut by 6 bases, the J end by 4 bases, with 12 bases between. Germline assignment: CDR1 SNHLY and CDR2 FYNNEI. This CDR3 region has 13 residues. CDR3: CASRQWAGTEAFF. The CDR3 DNA reads TGTGCCAGCAGACAGTGGGCAGGCACTGAAGCTTTCTTT.

Here the CDR3 reads CASSLRTAEGGYTF. The CDR3, as DNA: TGTGCCAGCAGCTTAAGAACAGCCGAGGGCGGCTACACCTTC. J is TRBJ1-2 and V is TRBV7-8, with D unclear. V dropped 2 bases and J dropped 8 bases, with 15 bases sitting between them. Per the germline V gene, CDR1 is SGHVS and CDR2 is FQNEAQ. The CDR3 has 14 amino acids. The whole variable domain, remainder taken from reference TRBV7-8 and TRBJ1-2, is GAGVSQSPRYKVAKRGQDVALRCDPISGHVSLFWYQQALGQGPEFLTYFQNEAQLDKSGLPSDRFFAERPEGSVSTLKIQRTQQEDSAVYLCASSLRTAEGGYTFGSGTRLTVV.

The genes are TRBV19 and TRBJ1-5; TRBD1 aligns across 9 bases. This CDR3 is 16 amino acids long. Looked up from germline, CDR1 is LNHDA and CDR2 is SQIVND (reference sequence). The J segment lost 7 bases and the V segment lost 5 bases, leaving 12 bases of the junction unmatched. In nucleotides, the CDR3 is TGTGCCAGTAGTCCGGGGACAGGGAGCAGAGGACAGCCCCAGCATTTT. This translates into CASSPGTGSRGQPQHF.

The chain uses TRBV2 and TRBJ2-5; unclear D gene. The V end was cut by 4 bases, the J end by 5 bases, with 5 bases between. Germline values: CDR1 SNHLY, CDR2 FYNNEI. The CDR3 runs to 11 residues. The CDR3, as DNA: TGTGCCAGCAGTGCTAAGGAGACCCAGTACTTC. It is translated as CASSAKETQYF. The full variable domain, its missing parts supplied by reference TRBV2 and TRBJ2-5, is EPEVTQTPSHQVTQMGQEVILRCVPISNHLYFYWYRQILGQKVEFLVSFYNNEISEKSEIFDDQFSVERPDGSNFTLKIRSTKLEDSAMYFCASSAKETQYFGPGTRLLVL.

V usage is TRBV10-2 and J usage is TRBJ1-5; TRBD1 might be the D (5 bases). This CDR3 spans 16 amino acids. Germline values: CDR1 WSHSY, CDR2 SAAADI. V dropped 2 bases and J dropped 0 bases, with 11 bases sitting between them. CDR3 sequence: CASSERGSDSNQPQHF. DNA of the CDR3: TGCGCCAGCAGTGAGAGGGGATCGGATAGCAATCAGCCCCAGCATTTT.

This clone was found once. V and J are TRBV5-1 and TRBJ2-7; TRBD2 agrees at 10 bases. J gave up 7 bases and V 4 bases, and 14 bases lay outside the gene matches. CDR1 is SGHRS, CDR2 YFSETQ, per germline. The CDR3 length is 16 residues. In DNA form, the CDR3 reads TGCGCCAGCAGCCCGGGGAGGAGCGGGGGGGCCGGGGAGCAGTACTTC. Translated: CASSPGRSGGAGEQYF.

The J gene is TRBJ1-5, the V gene TRBV28, with D unresolved. The V and J ends lost 2 bases and 3 bases respectively, with 8 bases between them. The CDR3 totals 14 residues. CDR1 MDHEN and CDR2 SYDVKM come from the germline V gene. CDR3 loop: CASSLGRFNQPQHF. The DNA for the CDR3 is TGTGCCAGCAGTTTAGGCAGGTTCAATCAGCCCCAGCATTTT.